This TCR beta chain came from a study of T cell responses to AZD1222 COVID-19 vaccine. The study's findings and limits: Only 5 or 6 people who got AZD1222 tested seropositive at baseline. Spike-specific TCR breadth and depth grew following two AZD1222 doses. Mostly white British, mostly female donors; authors suggested clonal diversity may be underestimated.

The CDR3 contains 18 residues. With V trimmed by 2 bases and J by 0 bases, 12 bases remained unmatched. Germline values: CDR1 MRHNA, CDR2 SNTAGT. In regard to this clone: What it recognizes is unknown.

Using immunoSEQ multiplex PCR, the repertoire was profiled, and TCRdb retains in-frame clones only, with some absent. The sample has around 160,000 clones, roughly 88% seen once; the top ten hold about 14%. The chain links TRBV6-4 to TRBJ1-1; TRBD1 matches 7 bases. The source is an adult in good health. Here the sequenced sample was peripheral blood, taken on day 0 of AZD1222 vaccination. The CDR3 DNA follows: TGTGCCAGCAGTGACGTCCGGGACAGACCCACTCTGAACACTGAAGCTTTCTTT. It codes for CASSDVRDRPTLNTEAFF.